Below, 30 T cell receptor beta chains from the same sample are listed, as sequenced in a study of blood T cell repertoires in COVID-19. The data were produced by immunoSEQ multiplex PCR, yet TCRdb's version contains in-frame clones alone and is incomplete. The repertoire consists of 450,000 to 500,000 clones, with approximately 85% occurring once and the leading ten covering approximately 2.9%. What was sequenced was peripheral blood. The receptor set was obtained from a human donor in a cohort sampled during active COVID-19.

The V gene is TRBV6-4, the J gene TRBJ2-7; 8 positions match TRBD1. The CDR3 contains 14 residues. The junction had 9 bases not matched to a gene; V was cut back by 5 bases and J by 6 bases. Germline V gene sequence: CDR1 MRHNA, CDR2 SNTAGT. The CDR3 protein is CASSRDQGASEQYF. CDR3 coding DNA: TGTGCCAGCAGTAGGGATCAGGGGGCGAGCGAGCAGTACTTC.

The V call is TRBV28, the J call TRBJ2-7; 7 bases agree with TRBD1. V lost 6 bases to trimming and J lost 0 bases; unmatched junction nucleotides: 8. The CDR3 loop spans 15 amino acids. Germline CDR1 reads MDHEN; CDR2 reads SYDVKM. The CDR3, as DNA: TGTGCCAGCAGCATGGGACAGCTGAGCTCCTACGAGCAGTACTTC. Protein: CASSMGQLSSYEQYF.

Details on this clone: Other DNA variants within this sample encode the same CDR3. The V gene is TRBV18, the J gene TRBJ2-5; 7 nucleotides align to TRBD1. V gave up 0 bases and J gave up 2 bases; unmatched junction bases: 0. Germline V gene lookup returns CDR1 KGHSH and CDR2 LQKENI. This CDR3 region has 14 residues. The CDR3 DNA reads as TGTGCCAGCTCACCACCGGGACAGCAAGAGACCCAGTACTTC. Residues: CASSPPGQQETQYF.

The chain combines TRBV10-1 with TRBJ1-1; the match to TRBD1 covers 7 bases. From germline, CDR1 is WNHNN and CDR2 SYGVQD (reference sequence). There are 13 residues in the CDR3. With 2 bases clipped from V and 5 bases from J, the junction kept 2 bases outside the gene matches. The CDR3 region has the DNA TGCGCCAGCAGTGAGGGGACAGAGACTGAAGCTTTCTTT. Translation: CASSEGTETEAFF.

CDR3 sequence reads: CASSISLAGGNTGELFF. As DNA, the CDR3 is TGTGCCAGTAGTATATCGCTAGCGGGAGGGAACACCGGGGAGCTGTTTTTT. The chain is built from TRBV19 and TRBJ2-2; 11 nucleotides match TRBD2. The CDR3 loop spans 17 amino acids. Germline V gene sequence: CDR1 LNHDA, CDR2 SQIVND (reference sequence). V lost 2 bases, J lost 1 base, and 3 bases stayed unmatched.

V and J are TRBV5-1 and TRBJ2-3; 11 nucleotides match TRBD2. CDR1 is SGHRS, CDR2 YFSETQ, per germline. The CDR3 is made up of 15 amino acids. The junction had 3 bases not matched to a gene; V was cut back by 4 bases and J by 2 bases. As DNA, the CDR3 is TGCGCCAGCAGCGAGGGACTAGCGGTCACAGATACGCAGTATTTT. Translated: CASSEGLAVTDTQYF.

The CDR3 sequence is CASSPTTRTDTQYF. DNA of the CDR3: TGTGCCAGCAGCCCGACTACCCGCACAGATACGCAGTATTTT. The chain couples TRBV5-4 to TRBJ2-3; tentatively, D is TRBD2 (5 bases). V dropped 4 bases and J dropped 1 base, with 10 bases sitting between them. Germline CDR1 SGHNT, CDR2 YYREEE (reference sequence). The CDR3 extends over 14 amino acids.

The rearrangement joins TRBV5-4 to TRBJ1-1, with TRBD1 as a possible D gene (5 bases). Germline values: CDR1 SGHNT, CDR2 YYREEE (reference sequence). The CDR3 consists of 12 residues. The germline V and J ends were trimmed by 4 bases and 7 bases, with 11 bases remaining between them. The CDR3 sequence is CASSSGTDEAFF. For the CDR3, the DNA is TGTGCCAGCAGCAGCGGGACCGATGAAGCTTTCTTT.

This CDR3 is CASRGQGMTQPQHF. The DNA for the CDR3 is TGTGCCAGCAGGGGACAGGGGATGACTCAGCCCCAGCATTTT. V and J are TRBV19 and TRBJ1-5; 10 nucleotides match TRBD1. Germline CDR1 and CDR2: LNHDA and SQIVND (reference sequence). V was pared by 9 bases and J by 6 bases, with 8 bases of the junction left unmatched. The CDR3 totals 14 residues.

The V and J genes are TRBV7-9 and TRBJ2-7; D is unresolved. Trimming removed 7 bases from V and 0 bases from J, with 16 bases in between. Germline CDR1 SEHNR, CDR2 FQNEAQ (reference sequence). The CDR3 is 15 residues long. CDR3 DNA: TGTGCCAGCACCCTACCCTACCCTCGCTCCTACGAGCAGTACTTC. Protein: CASTLPYPRSYEQYF.

The chain carries TRBV7-8 and TRBJ1-1; a weak D match, TRBD1 (6 bases). CDR3 length: 15 amino acids. V gave up 3 bases and J gave up 2 bases, with 13 bases separating them. Germline V lookup: CDR1 SGHVS, CDR2 FQNEAQ. This chain's CDR3 is CASSFLRTENTEAFF. CDR3 in DNA: TGTGCCAGCAGCTTCCTTCGGACAGAAAACACTGAAGCTTTCTTT.

The rearrangement joins TRBV5-1 to TRBJ2-7; no clear D gene. The germline V gene has CDR1 SGHRS and CDR2 YFSETQ. CDR3 length equals 14 residues. V lost 4 bases, J lost 4 bases, and 15 bases lay in between. The CDR3 region is CASSREPAVYEQYF. The CDR3 DNA sequence: TGCGCCAGCAGCAGAGAACCCGCCGTTTACGAGCAGTACTTC. Complete variable domain (other parts from reference TRBV5-1 and TRBJ2-7): KAGVTQTPRYLIKTRGQQVTLSCSPISGHRSVSWYQQTPGQGLQFLFEYFSETQRNKGNFPGRFSGRQFSNSRSEMNVSTLELGDSALYLCASSREPAVYEQYFGPGTRLTVT.

The rearrangement joins TRBV18 to TRBJ2-6; possibly TRBD2 for D (6 bases). From germline, CDR1 is KGHSH and CDR2 LQKENI. This CDR3 is 18 amino acids long. Trimming shortened V by 6 bases and J by 0 bases, and 18 bases separated the two germline ends. In DNA, the CDR3 is TGTGCCAGCTCGCGGGATCATAACCCAACCTCTGGGGCCAACGTCCTGACTTTC. Its translation is CASSRDHNPTSGANVLTF.

The chain is built from TRBV28 and TRBJ2-5, with TRBD2 identical over 14 bases. Germline CDR1 MDHEN, CDR2 SYDVKM. The CDR3 extends over 15 amino acids. The V gene end was trimmed by 5 bases and the J gene end by 5 bases; junction bases not matched to a gene: 4. CDR3 protein: CASSARLAGGETQYF. CDR3 nucleotide sequence: TGTGCCAGCAGTGCCCGACTAGCGGGAGGGGAGACCCAGTACTTC. The variable domain in full, completed from reference TRBV28 and TRBJ2-5, reads DVKVTQSSRYLVKRTGEKVFLECVQDMDHENMFWYRQDPGLGLRLIYFSYDVKMKEKGDIPEGYSVSREKKERFSLILESASTNQTSMYLCASSARLAGGETQYFGPGTRLLVL.

V usage is TRBV9 and J usage is TRBJ1-2; D perhaps matches TRBD1 (6 bases). Between the trimmed V and J ends, which lost 3 bases and 5 bases, there was a span of 23 bases. CDR1 and CDR2 (germline): SGDLS, YYNGEE. This CDR3 has 17 amino acids. The CDR3 loop reads CASSGLGALTDIYGYTF. The CDR3 DNA follows: TGTGCCAGCAGCGGATTGGGGGCCTTAACGGACATATATGGCTACACCTTC.

The rearrangement links TRBV18 to TRBJ1-1, with 11 bases lining up with TRBD1. This CDR3 comprises 15 residues. V lost 1 base, J lost 6 bases, and 4 bases stayed unmatched. The germline V gene has CDR1 KGHSH and CDR2 LQKENI. CDR3 DNA: TGTGCCAGCTCACCACTGGACAGGGGGCCCCCTGAAGCTTTCTTT. Amino acid sequence: CASSPLDRGPPEAFF.

This sequence joins TRBV2 and TRBJ2-1; 11 bases agree with TRBD2. V trimming: 4 bases; J trimming: 15 bases; junction bases outside the gene matches: 5. This CDR3 has 12 amino acids. Germline CDR1 reads SNHLY; CDR2 reads FYNNEI. As DNA, the CDR3 is TGTGCCAGCAGTGCGACTAGCGGGATTTCGTTCTTC. Translating gives CASSATSGISFF.

The gene calls are TRBV10-3 and TRBJ2-2; 12 nucleotides align to TRBD2. Germline lookup yields CDR1 ENHRY and CDR2 SYGVKD. The V segment lost 4 bases and the J segment 6 bases; nucleotides outside the gene matches: 0. This CDR3 region has 14 residues. The CDR3 DNA is TGTGCCATCAGTGGGACTAGCGGGGCCGGGGAGCTGTTTTTT. It yields the protein CAISGTSGAGELFF.

The chain has TRBV18 and TRBJ1-1, with D hard to call. This CDR3 is built from 14 residues. Germline loops: CDR1 KGHSH, CDR2 LQKENI. The V and J ends lost 0 bases and 4 bases respectively, with 9 bases between them. Here the CDR3 reads CASSPPAGGTEAFF. For the CDR3, the DNA is TGTGCCAGCTCACCACCGGCCGGCGGCACTGAAGCTTTCTTT.

This chain uses TRBV27 with TRBJ2-7; 11 bases line up with TRBD2. The CDR3 covers 14 residues. CDR1 and CDR2 from the germline V gene are MNHEY and SMNVEV (reference sequence). Trimming at V came to 6 bases and at J to 3 bases, leaving 4 bases not matched to a gene. The DNA for the CDR3 is TGTGCCAGCAGCCGTCTAGCGGGAGGCTACGAGCAGTACTTC. Protein product: CASSRLAGGYEQYF.

This chain joins TRBV19 and TRBJ1-1; 9 bases fit TRBD1. This CDR3 has 12 residues. Losses at the gene ends were 5 bases for V and 13 bases for J; bases not matched to a gene: 8. Germline V CDR1 and CDR2: LNHDA, SQIVND (reference sequence). CDR3 in DNA: TGTGCCAGTAGTCACCGGACAGGGGAGGGTTTCTTT. Its translation: CASSHRTGEGFF.

The gene calls are TRBV27 and TRBJ2-1, with 10 positions matching TRBD1. The CDR3 is 16 residues long. Germline CDR1 is MNHEY and CDR2 is SMNVEV (reference sequence). V shed 3 bases, J shed 4 bases, and the junction held 6 bases outside the gene matches. CDR3 in DNA: TGTGCCAGCAGTTTCTTGGGACAGGGGACTTACAATGAGCAGTTCTTC. Translated, it gives CASSFLGQGTYNEQFF.

The chain links TRBV4-2 to TRBJ2-1, with 7 bases aligning to TRBD1. CDR3 length equals 13 residues. Germline V lookup: CDR1 LGHNA, CDR2 YNFKEQ. J gave up 8 bases and V 3 bases, and 4 bases lay outside the gene matches. CDR3 bases: TGTGCCAGCAGCCAGGACAGGTGGGATGAGCAGTTCTTC. Its translation: CASSQDRWDEQFF.

The gene calls are TRBV5-1 and TRBJ2-1, with 7 bases that match TRBD2. V was pared by 1 base and J by 0 bases, with 7 bases of the junction left unmatched. CDR3 length: 17 residues. CDR1 and CDR2 from the germline V gene are SGHRS and YFSETQ. The CDR3 nucleotides are TGCGCCAGCAGCTTGTCCCCTGGCGGGAGCTCCTACAATGAGCAGTTCTTC. This gives the protein CASSLSPGGSSYNEQFF.

This chain joins TRBV28 and TRBJ1-2; 8 nucleotides match TRBD1. CDR1 is MDHEN and CDR2 is SYDVKM in the germline V gene. The CDR3 has 14 residues. Trimming at V came to 6 bases and at J to 5 bases, leaving 8 bases not matched to a gene. This chain's CDR3 is CASSPGGAGYGYTF. The CDR3 coding sequence is TGTGCCAGCAGCCCAGGGGGCGCGGGATATGGCTACACCTTC.

The V call is TRBV27, the J call TRBJ1-4; TRBD1 aligns across 10 bases. Germline CDR1 is MNHEY and CDR2 is SMNVEV (reference sequence). The CDR3 covers 16 residues. Trimming removed 5 bases from V and 0 bases from J; junction bases left unmatched: 3. The CDR3 reads CASSRDRGATNEKLFF. In nucleotides, the CDR3 is TGTGCCAGCAGTAGGGACAGGGGCGCAACTAATGAAAAACTGTTTTTT.

Only one count was recorded for this clone. This chain joins TRBV5-1 and TRBJ2-1; TRBD2 matches 10 bases. Germline CDR1 and CDR2: SGHRS and YFSETQ. V was clipped by 6 bases and J by 11 bases; unmatched bases: 17. The CDR3 totals 16 residues. CDR3 region: CASTQVGLAGEGKQFF. As DNA, the CDR3 is TGCGCCAGCACCCAGGTCGGCCTAGCGGGAGAGGGAAAGCAGTTCTTC.

The rearrangement uses TRBV2 and TRBJ2-1; TRBD2 matches at 14 bases. From germline, CDR1 is SNHLY and CDR2 FYNNEI. The CDR3 totals 18 residues. The junction had 14 bases not matched to a gene; V was cut back by 5 bases and J by 8 bases. DNA of the CDR3: TGTGCCAGCAGTAACGACATACGGACTAGCGGGAGGAGTTATGAGCAGTTCTTC. Amino acids: CASSNDIRTSGRSYEQFF.

This clone was counted between two and nine times. CDR3 sequence: CASSFLAGAAEQYF. Here the CDR3 DNA reads TGCGCCAGCAGCTTTCTAGCGGGAGCGGCCGAGCAGTACTTC. The chain links TRBV4-1 to TRBJ2-7, with 10 positions matching TRBD2. The CDR3 length is 14 residues. V shed 5 bases and J 6 bases; nucleotides not matched to a gene: 7. CDR1 and CDR2 from the germline V gene are MGHRA and YSYEKL.

The V gene is TRBV7-2, the J gene TRBJ1-2; possible D gene TRBD1, 5 bases. The CDR3 covers 14 residues. From germline, CDR1 is SGHTA and CDR2 FQGNSA. V gave up 6 bases and J gave up 8 bases, with 19 bases separating them. The CDR3 reads CASSTPQGFDGYTF. The DNA of the CDR3 is TGTGCCAGCAGTACGCCGCAGGGCTTTGACGGCTACACCTTC.